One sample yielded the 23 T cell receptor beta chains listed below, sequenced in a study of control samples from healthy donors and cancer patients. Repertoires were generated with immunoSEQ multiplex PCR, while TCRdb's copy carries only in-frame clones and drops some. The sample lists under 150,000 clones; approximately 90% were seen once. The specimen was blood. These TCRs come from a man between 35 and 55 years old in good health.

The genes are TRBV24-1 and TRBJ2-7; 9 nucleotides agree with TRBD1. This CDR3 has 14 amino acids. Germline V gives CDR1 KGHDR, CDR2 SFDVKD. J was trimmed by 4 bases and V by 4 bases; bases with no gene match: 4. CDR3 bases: TGTGCCACCAGTGACGCGACAGGGGGGTACGAGCAGTACTTC. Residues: CATSDATGGYEQYF.

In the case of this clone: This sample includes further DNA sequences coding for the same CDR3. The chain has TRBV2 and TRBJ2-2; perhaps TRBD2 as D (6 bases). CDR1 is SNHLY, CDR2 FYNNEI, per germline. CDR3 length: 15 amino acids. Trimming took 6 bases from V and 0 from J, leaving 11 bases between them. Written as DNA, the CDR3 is TGTGCCAGCAGGGGGGGTTGGGCGAACACCGGGGAGCTGTTTTTT. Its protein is CASRGGWANTGELFF.

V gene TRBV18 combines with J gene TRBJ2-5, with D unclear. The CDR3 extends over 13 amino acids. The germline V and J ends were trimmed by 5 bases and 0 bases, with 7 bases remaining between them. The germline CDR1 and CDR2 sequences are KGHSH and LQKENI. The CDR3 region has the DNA TGTGCCAGCTCAAGATCCAACCAAGAGACCCAGTACTTC. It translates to CASSRSNQETQYF.

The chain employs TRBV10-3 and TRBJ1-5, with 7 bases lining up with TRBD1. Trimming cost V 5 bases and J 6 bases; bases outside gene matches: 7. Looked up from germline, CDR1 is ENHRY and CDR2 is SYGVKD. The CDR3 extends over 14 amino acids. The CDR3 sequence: CAISTGDSGQPQHF. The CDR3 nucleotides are TGTGCCATCAGTACAGGGGACTCAGGTCAGCCCCAGCATTTT.

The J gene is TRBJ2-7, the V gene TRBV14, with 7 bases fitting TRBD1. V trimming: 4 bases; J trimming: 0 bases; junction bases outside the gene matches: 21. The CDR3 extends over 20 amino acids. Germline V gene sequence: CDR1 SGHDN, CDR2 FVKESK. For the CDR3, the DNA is TGTGCCAGCAGCCCCTCCACCCGACAGGGTCGCCCTCAATACTCCTACGAGCAGTACTTC. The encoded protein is CASSPSTRQGRPQYSYEQYF.

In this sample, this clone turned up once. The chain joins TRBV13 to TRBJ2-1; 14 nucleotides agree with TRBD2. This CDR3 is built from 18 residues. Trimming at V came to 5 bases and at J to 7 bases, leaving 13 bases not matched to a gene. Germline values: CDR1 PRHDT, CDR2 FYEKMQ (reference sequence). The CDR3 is CASSHFGLAGGWGNEQFF. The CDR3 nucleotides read TGTGCCAGCAGCCATTTTGGACTAGCGGGGGGTTGGGGGAATGAGCAGTTCTTC. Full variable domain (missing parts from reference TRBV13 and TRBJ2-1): AAGVIQSPRHLIKEKRETATLKCYPIPRHDTVYWYQQGPGQDPQFLISFYEKMQSDKGSIPDRFSAQQFSDYHSELNMSSLELGDSALYFCASSHFGLAGGWGNEQFFGPGTRLTVL.

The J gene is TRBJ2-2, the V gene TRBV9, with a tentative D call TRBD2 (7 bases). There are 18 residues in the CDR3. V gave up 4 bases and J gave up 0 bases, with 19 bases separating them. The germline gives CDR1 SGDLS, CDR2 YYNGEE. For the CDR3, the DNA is TGTGCCAGCAGCCGTATCGGACGGGGGGCGACGAACACCGGGGAGCTGTTTTTT. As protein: CASSRIGRGATNTGELFF. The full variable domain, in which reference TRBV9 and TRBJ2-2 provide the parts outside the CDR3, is DSGVTQTPKHLITATGQRVTLRCSPRSGDLSVYWYQQSLDQGLQFLIQYYNGEERAKGNILERFSAQQFPDLHSELNLSSLELGDSALYFCASSRIGRGATNTGELFFGEGSRLTVL.

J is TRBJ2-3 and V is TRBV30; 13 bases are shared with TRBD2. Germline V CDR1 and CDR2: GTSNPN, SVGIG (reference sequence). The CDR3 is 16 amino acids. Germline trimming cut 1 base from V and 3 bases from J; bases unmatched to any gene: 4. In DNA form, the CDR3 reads TGTGCCTGGAGTGATGGACTAGCGGGGGAAACAGATACGCAGTATTTT. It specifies CAWSDGLAGETDTQYF.

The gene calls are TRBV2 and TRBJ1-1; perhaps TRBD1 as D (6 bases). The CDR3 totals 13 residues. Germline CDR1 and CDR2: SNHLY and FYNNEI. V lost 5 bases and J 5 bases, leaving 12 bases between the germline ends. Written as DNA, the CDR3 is TGTGCCAGCAGTTCAACAGGGTATACTGAAGCTTTCTTT. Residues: CASSSTGYTEAFF.

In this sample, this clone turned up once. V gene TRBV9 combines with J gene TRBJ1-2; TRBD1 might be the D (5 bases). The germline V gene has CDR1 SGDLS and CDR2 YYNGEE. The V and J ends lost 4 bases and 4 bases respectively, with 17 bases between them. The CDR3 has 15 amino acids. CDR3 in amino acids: CASSSQGSGLYGYTF. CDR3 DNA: TGTGCCAGCAGCTCCCAAGGGTCAGGGCTCTATGGCTACACCTTC.

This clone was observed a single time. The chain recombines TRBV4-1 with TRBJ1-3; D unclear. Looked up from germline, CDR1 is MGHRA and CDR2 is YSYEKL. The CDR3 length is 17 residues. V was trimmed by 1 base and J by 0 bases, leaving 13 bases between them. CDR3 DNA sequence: TGCGCCAGCAGCCAAGTGATCGGGTCCAACTCTGGAAACACCATATATTTT. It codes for CASSQVIGSNSGNTIYF.

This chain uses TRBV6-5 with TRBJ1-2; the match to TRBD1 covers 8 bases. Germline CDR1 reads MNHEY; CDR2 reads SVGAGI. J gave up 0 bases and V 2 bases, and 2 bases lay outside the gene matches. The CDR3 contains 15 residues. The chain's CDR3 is CASSYDRGANYGYTF. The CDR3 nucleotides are TGTGCCAGCAGTTACGACAGGGGCGCTAACTATGGCTACACCTTC.

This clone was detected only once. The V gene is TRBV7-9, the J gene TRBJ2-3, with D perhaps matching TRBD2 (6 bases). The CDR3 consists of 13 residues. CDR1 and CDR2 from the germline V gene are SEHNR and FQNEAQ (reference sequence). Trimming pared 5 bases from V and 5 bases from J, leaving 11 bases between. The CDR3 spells CASSAPGGDTQYF. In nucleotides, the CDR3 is TGTGCCAGCAGCGCACCCGGGGGAGATACGCAGTATTTT.

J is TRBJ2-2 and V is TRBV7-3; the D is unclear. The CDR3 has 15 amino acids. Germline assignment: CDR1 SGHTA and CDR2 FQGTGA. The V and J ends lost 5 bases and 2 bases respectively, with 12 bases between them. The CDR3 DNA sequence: TGTGCCAGCAGCCCAACGGCCCTTAACACCGGGGAGCTGTTTTTT. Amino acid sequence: CASSPTALNTGELFF.

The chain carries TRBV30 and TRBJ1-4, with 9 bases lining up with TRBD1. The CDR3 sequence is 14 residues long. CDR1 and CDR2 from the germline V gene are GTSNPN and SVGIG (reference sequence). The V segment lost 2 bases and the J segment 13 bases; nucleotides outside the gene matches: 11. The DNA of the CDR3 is TGTGCCTGGAGTCCGGGACAGGGTGTTGGTTTACTGTTTTTT. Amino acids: CAWSPGQGVGLLFF.

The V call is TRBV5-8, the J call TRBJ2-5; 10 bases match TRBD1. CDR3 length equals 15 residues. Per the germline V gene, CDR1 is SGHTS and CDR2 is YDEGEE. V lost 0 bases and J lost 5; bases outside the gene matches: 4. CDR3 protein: CASSLGQGAFETQYF. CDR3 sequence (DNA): TGTGCCAGCAGCTTGGGACAGGGGGCTTTCGAGACCCAGTACTTC.

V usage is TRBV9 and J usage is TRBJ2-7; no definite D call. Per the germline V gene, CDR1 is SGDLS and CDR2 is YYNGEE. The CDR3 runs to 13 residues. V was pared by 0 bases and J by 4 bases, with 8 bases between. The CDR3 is CASSVGVSYEQYF. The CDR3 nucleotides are TGTGCCAGCAGCGTAGGTGTCAGTTACGAGCAGTACTTC.

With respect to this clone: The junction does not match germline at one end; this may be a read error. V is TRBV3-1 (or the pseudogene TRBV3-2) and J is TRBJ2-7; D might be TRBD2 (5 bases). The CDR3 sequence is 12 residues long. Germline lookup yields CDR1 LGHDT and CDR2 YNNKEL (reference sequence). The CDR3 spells CTSSRLAYEQYF. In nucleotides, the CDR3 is TGTACCAGCAGCCGCCTAGCATACGAGCAGTACTTC.

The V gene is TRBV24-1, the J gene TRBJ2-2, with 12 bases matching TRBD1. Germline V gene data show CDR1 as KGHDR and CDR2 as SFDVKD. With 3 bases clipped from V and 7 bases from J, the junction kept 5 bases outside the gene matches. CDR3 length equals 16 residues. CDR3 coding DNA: TGTGCCACCAGTGATCCGGGACAGGGGGCGAACGGGGAGCTGTTTTTT. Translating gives CATSDPGQGANGELFF.

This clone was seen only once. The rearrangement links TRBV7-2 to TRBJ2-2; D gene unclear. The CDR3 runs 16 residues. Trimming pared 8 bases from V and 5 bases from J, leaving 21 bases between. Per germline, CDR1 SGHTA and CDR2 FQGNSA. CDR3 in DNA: TGTGCCAGCTGCCCGCCCGGTACTGTAAGGACCGGGGAGCTGTTTTTT. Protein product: CASCPPGTVRTGELFF. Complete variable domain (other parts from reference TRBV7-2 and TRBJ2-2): GAGVSQSPSNKVTEKGKDVELRCDPISGHTALYWYRQSLGQGLEFLIYFQGNSAPDKSGLPSDRFSAERTGGSVSTLTIQRTQQEDSAVYLCASCPPGTVRTGELFFGEGSRLTVL.

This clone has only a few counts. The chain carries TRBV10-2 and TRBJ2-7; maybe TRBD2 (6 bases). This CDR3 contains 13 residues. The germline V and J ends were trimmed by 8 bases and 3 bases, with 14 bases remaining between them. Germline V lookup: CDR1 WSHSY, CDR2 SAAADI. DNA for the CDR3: TGCGCCAGCGGGCGGGGATCGATCTACGAGCAGTACTTC. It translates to CASGRGSIYEQYF.

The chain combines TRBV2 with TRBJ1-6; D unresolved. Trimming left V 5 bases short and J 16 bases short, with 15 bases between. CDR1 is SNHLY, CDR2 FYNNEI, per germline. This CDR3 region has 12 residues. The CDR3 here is CASSYTGRMLHF. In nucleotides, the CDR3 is TGTGCCAGCAGTTATACCGGGAGGATGCTCCACTTT.

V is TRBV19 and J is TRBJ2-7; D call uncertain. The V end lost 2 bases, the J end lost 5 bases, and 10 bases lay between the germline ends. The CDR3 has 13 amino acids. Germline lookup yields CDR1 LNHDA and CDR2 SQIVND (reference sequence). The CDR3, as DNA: TGTGCCAGTAGTATAAGGGTGATCGACGAGCAGTACTTC. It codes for CASSIRVIDEQYF.